This T cell receptor (beta chain) was recovered during a study of blood T cell repertoires in COVID-19. Turning to the study itself: Researchers got acute and convalescent COVID-19 samples from the United States, Italy and Spain.

Cohorts were determined from participant-reported clinical history. V shed 2 bases, J shed 7 bases, and the junction held 7 bases outside the gene matches. This CDR3 is built from 14 residues. Germline-derived CDR1 and CDR2 are LGHDT and YNNKEL (reference sequence). Original handling: By means of reference gene primer amplification, nucleated cell counts were estimated. Method: immunoSEQ multiplex PCR; TCRdb's copy keeps in-frame clones and lacks some. V and J calls and clone size are as listed in that table; D and trimming were resolved from the DNA. The sample has more than 200,000 clones, 70% to 90% seen once. The sample holds a few counts of this clone.

The chain joins TRBV3-1 (or the pseudogene TRBV3-2) to TRBJ1-2, with 7 bases aligning to TRBD1. This receptor was taken from a man aged 30 to 39 who had recovered from COVID-19. Sequencing used PBMCs or T cells enriched from blood (not recorded which). Written as DNA, the CDR3 is TGTGCCAGCAGCCAAAACAGGGGAGACGGTGGCTACACCTTC. It specifies CASSQNRGDGGYTF.